Shown below are 11 T cell receptor beta chains from a single sample sequenced in a study of blood T cell repertoires in COVID-19. Here immunoSEQ multiplex PCR was the method, and the copy in TCRdb shows in-frame clones only, minus some. The table records 150,000 or so clones, around nine tenths of them present only once. The source material was peripheral blood. All receptors derive from a human donor in a cohort sampled during active COVID-19.

This chain links TRBV28 with TRBJ1-5, with 9 bases fitting TRBD1. The CDR3 has 19 amino acids. With V trimmed by 5 bases and J by 3 bases, 17 bases remained unmatched. Germline lookup yields CDR1 MDHEN and CDR2 SYDVKM. The CDR3 here is CASSERGWTGAQINQPQHF. DNA for the CDR3: TGTGCCAGCAGTGAAAGAGGGTGGACAGGGGCCCAGATCAATCAGCCCCAGCATTTT.

The V gene is TRBV30, the J gene TRBJ1-1, with 7 bases identical to TRBD1. The CDR3 has 13 residues. The V gene end was trimmed by 4 bases and the J gene end by 4 bases; junction bases not matched to a gene: 6. CDR1 is GTSNPN and CDR2 is SVGIG in the germline V gene (reference sequence). The CDR3 sequence: CAWIGTATTEAFF. As DNA, the CDR3 is TGTGCCTGGATCGGGACAGCTACCACTGAAGCTTTCTTT.

The chain uses TRBV19 and TRBJ1-1, with D perhaps TRBD1 (5 bases). The V gene's germline CDR1 is LNHDA and CDR2 SQIVND (reference sequence). Trimming pared 4 bases from V and 5 bases from J, leaving 20 bases between. CDR3 length equals 16 residues. The CDR3 region is CASSKNAGVTRTEAFF. CDR3 in DNA: TGTGCCAGTAGTAAAAACGCGGGGGTTACTCGAACTGAAGCTTTCTTT.

The chain carries TRBV5-1 and TRBJ2-3, with D possibly matching TRBD2 (6 bases). The germline V gene encodes CDR1 SGHRS and CDR2 YFSETQ. CDR3 size: 15 residues. Trimming took off 7 bases at V and 4 bases at J, with 19 bases between the two ends. This CDR3 is CASSVSSGFADTQYF. CDR3 in DNA: TGCGCCAGCTCCGTTTCGAGCGGGTTCGCAGATACGCAGTATTTT.

The chain uses TRBV7-9 and TRBJ2-1; 7 bases agree with TRBD2. The V gene's germline CDR1 is SEHNR and CDR2 FQNEAQ (reference sequence). The CDR3 sequence is 19 residues long. The V and J ends lost 0 bases and 6 bases, in that order; junction bases with no gene match: 17. CDR3 sequence (DNA): TGTGCCAGCAGCTTAGCGCGTGGCGGGAGTCCCAGGGTTCGCAATGAGCAGTTCTTC. Amino acid sequence: CASSLARGGSPRVRNEQFF.

The chain links TRBV18 to TRBJ2-6; 10 bases line up with TRBD1. The junction had 12 bases not matched to a gene; V was cut back by 2 bases and J by 2 bases. Germline V gene sequence: CDR1 KGHSH, CDR2 LQKENI. The CDR3 extends over 20 amino acids. CDR3 sequence reads: CASSPARTGGLGAGANVLTF. The CDR3 DNA is TGTGCCAGCTCACCAGCCCGGACAGGGGGGCTGGGGGCTGGGGCCAACGTCCTGACTTTC.

The genes are TRBV3-1 (or the pseudogene TRBV3-2) and TRBJ1-5; 8 positions match TRBD1. This CDR3 is 13 amino acids long. V shed 4 bases, J shed 5 bases, and the junction held 1 base outside the gene matches. The germline gives CDR1 LGHDT, CDR2 YNNKEL (reference sequence). The DNA of the CDR3 is TGTGCCAGCAGCCGGGGACAGGATCAGCCCCAGCATTTT. Protein product: CASSRGQDQPQHF.

This clone showed up just a few times. The chain couples TRBV10-3 to TRBJ1-2, with D unresolved. CDR3 size: 14 residues. The germline V gene encodes CDR1 ENHRY and CDR2 SYGVKD. V was clipped by 3 bases and J by 7 bases, with 15 bases between them. The DNA for the CDR3 is TGTGCCATCAGTGATGTCTTGGGGAGACGTGGCTACACCTTC. Its protein is CAISDVLGRRGYTF.

V usage is TRBV29-1 and J usage is TRBJ1-2; 7 bases are shared with TRBD1. The V gene's germline CDR1 is SQVTM and CDR2 ANQGSEA. This CDR3 contains 13 residues. With V trimmed by 2 bases and J by 3 bases, 3 bases remained unmatched. CDR3 loop: CSVERQGYYGYTF. CDR3 sequence (DNA): TGCAGCGTTGAAAGACAGGGTTACTATGGCTACACCTTC.

The chain combines TRBV5-1 with TRBJ1-2, with 8 bases fitting TRBD1. CDR1 and CDR2 (germline): SGHRS, YFSETQ. The ends lost 2 bases at V and 8 bases at J; junction bases unmatched: 8. This CDR3 spans 14 amino acids. For the CDR3, the DNA is TGCGCCAGCAGCTTATCCCCACAGGGGGTAGGCTACACCTTC. Translating it yields CASSLSPQGVGYTF.

This clone turned up a few times. The rearrangement joins TRBV3-1 (or the pseudogene TRBV3-2) to TRBJ2-3; D is unresolved. The CDR3 runs to 15 residues. V was trimmed by 0 bases and J by 2 bases, leaving 9 bases between them. The germline CDR1 and CDR2 sequences are LGHDT and YNNKEL (reference sequence). The CDR3 nucleotides read TGTGCCAGCAGCCAAGACTCGGGTTTCACAGATACGCAGTATTTT. Translating it yields CASSQDSGFTDTQYF.